These T cell receptor beta chains were read from a single sample in a study of blood T cells in healthy people across ages. Each CDR3 protein is one row after TCRdb ran MiXCR on the 5' RACE reads. Counted here are roughly 800,000 distinct CDR3 sequences, approximately 55% occurring once; the ten biggest clones make up 40% to 50%. Sequences were obtained from blood. The receptors were gathered from an elderly man in good health. Each CDR3 is given with its conserved first and last residue. The order of the fields is V gene, clone size, CDR3 length, J gene, D gene, CDR3 protein, CDR3 DNA. A D gene is named only where the DNA matches it firmly. A row's size may be missing; if present it is once, few, many or a size class.

TRBV3-1	few	13	TRBJ1-1	NA	CASRKGGYTEAFF	TGTGCCAGCAGGAAGGGAGGGTACACTGAAGCTTTCTTT
TRBV12-3/TRBV12-4	few	13	TRBJ1-5	NA	CASSRDGYQPQHF	TGTGCCAGCAGTAGGGACGGCTATCAGCCCCAGCATTTT
TRBV24-1	NA	13	TRBJ2-7	NA	CATSSDRTYEQYF	TGTGCCACCAGTTCTGACAGGACCTACGAGCAGTACTTC
TRBV7-3	few	17	TRBJ2-3	TRBD2	CASSLISSSGRADTQYF	TGTGCCAGCAGCTTAATAAGCTCTAGCGGGAGGGCAGATACGCAGTATTTT
TRBV20-1	NA	14	TRBJ2-1	TRBD2	CSASVPGGPGEQFF	TGCAGTGCTAGCGTTCCGGGAGGGCCCGGCGAGCAGTTCTTC
TRBV11-1	NA	13	TRBJ2-7	TRBD1	CASSSGTGAEQYF	TGTGCCAGCAGTTCCGGGACAGGGGCCGAGCAGTACTTC
TRBV7-2	NA	16	TRBJ2-5	TRBD1	CASSIYQGAPQESQYF	TGTGCCAGCAGCATTTATCAGGGGGCGCCCCAAGAGTCCCAGTACTTC
TRBV9	few	16	TRBJ2-5	NA	CASSVVGAVTQETQYF	TGTGCCAGCAGCGTAGTGGGGGCAGTCACGCAAGAGACCCAGTACTTC
TRBV5-1	NA	13	TRBJ1-6	TRBD1	CASSSGQNSPLHF	TGCGCCAGCAGCTCGGGACAGAATTCACCCCTCCACTTT
TRBV5-1	NA	16	TRBJ2-1	TRBD1	CASSTSQGLVYNEQFF	TGCGCCAGCAGCACCTCACAGGGGTTGGTCTACAATGAGCAGTTCTTC
TRBV27	NA	13	TRBJ1-2	TRBD1	CASSSRDRAGYTF	TGTGCCAGCAGTTCCCGGGACAGGGCGGGCTACACCTTC